This T cell receptor beta chain was profiled in a study of T cell repertoires in cytomegalovirus infection. TCRdb re-called the reads with MiXCR, one entry per CDR3 protein. The sample consists of under 200,000 distinct CDR3 sequences, roughly 27% of them appearing once. Study observations and caveats: HLA-C-restricted CMV-specific TCR beta clonotypes prevailed in the ex vivo response. Identification of carriers of CMV plus the relevant HLA was performed using cumulative public TCR beta family frequency.

This CDR3 region has 15 residues. Trimming stripped 1 base from V and 4 bases from J, with 11 bases between. The V gene's germline CDR1 is SEHNR and CDR2 FQNEAQ (reference sequence). Notes on this clonotype: Its cognate antigen is unknown.

The sequenced sample was PBMCs. The sequence was obtained from a human donor in good health (CMV status not recorded). Some clones in this sample may be carry-over from other donors' samples. The V and J genes are TRBV7-9 and TRBJ1-3, with D uncertain. For the CDR3, the DNA is TGTGCCAGCAGCTTAGGGACTTTTTCCGGAAACACCATATATTTT. Its translation: CASSLGTFSGNTIYF.